This TCR beta chain was captured by sequencing in a study of patients and donors after allogeneic stem cell transplantation (dated by TCRdb to 2020 to 2021). The method was RT-PCR. The sequencing machine was a NextSeq 550. TCRdb took the public reads, trimmed them with fastp at Q25, ran MiXCR for clone calling and kept in-frame beta chains. When rows share a CDR3 protein, they turn into one entry using the most common DNA and genes. For this sample the table gives roughly 230,000 distinct CDR3 sequences, of which about 14% were detected only once. Together, the top ten hold around a tenth of the sample. The table lists this clonotype with many counts. The antigen this receptor binds is unknown. The record has no base qualities; no much larger clone is one base away. This sequence was found in a human donor who was either an allogeneic HSCT recipient or a stem cell or donor lymphocyte infusion donor (not recorded which). It is not recorded whose cells these are; they may come from a transplant donor. Source material: blood, either unsorted or a sorted T cell fraction (not recorded which).

This receptor has the CDR3 CASSLGGGRFNEQFF. The sequenced DNA is TGTGCCAGCAGCTTAGGGGGGGGGCGATTCAATGAGCAGTTCTTC. The sequence joins TRBV7-3 to TRBJ2-1; 7 matching bases give a weak D call of TRBD2. The germline V gene supplies CDR1 SGHTA and CDR2 FQGTGA. CDR3 length: 15 amino acids, cysteine to phenylalanine. Only the CDR3 DNA stays, 45 bases, in frame from base 1. Cut back by 2 bases and 6 bases, the V and J ends lie 14 bases apart.